This T cell receptor (beta chain) was identified during a study of blood T cell repertoires in COVID-19. This CDR3 comprises 18 residues. V was pared by 3 bases and J by 6 bases, with 20 bases of the junction left unmatched. From germline, CDR1 is SGDLS and CDR2 YYNGEE. Libraries were prepared by immunoSEQ multiplex PCR; TCRdb keeps only in-frame clonotypes and omits some of them. The sample yields approximately 210,000 clones, around nine tenths seen once. The sequence came from a woman between 35 and 50 years old with acute or convalescent COVID-19. The chain links TRBV9 to TRBJ1-1, with TRBD1 matching 7 bases. Source material: peripheral blood. The CDR3 coding sequence is TGTGCCAGCAGCGACCCTGCCGGGGGGGACAGTGGATGGGCTGAAGCTTTCTTT. Translation: CASSDPAGGDSGWAEAFF.